This record concerns one T cell receptor beta chain sequence. The clone's antigen remains unknown. Base qualities were left out, and no much larger clone turns up one base away. Because this beta chain is a stray read in a library intended to capture alpha chains, its abundance should not be given much weight. From the germline V gene, CDR1 is SGHDT and CDR2 is YYEEEE. The CDR3 runs 16 amino acids, cysteine and phenylalanine included. The DNA shown is the 48-base CDR3, in frame from base 1. V and J are truncated by 0 bases and 0 bases respectively, leaving an intervening sequence of 13 bases. Reading the label with the study, this specimen's time point is: sample taken at primary tumor resection. Samples were obtained from approximately 76 patients with early-stage, untreated non-small cell lung cancer from the lung TRACERx cohort. Without any cell sorting, TCR sequencing was performed on whole RNA extracted either from tumor and nontumor lung tissue or from cryopreserved PBMC samples. Only patients with enough RNA available from two or more tumor regions were chosen for TCR sequencing. Before being selected, tumor and adjacent nontumor lung specimens were reviewed by a lung pathologist.

The library was built by means of 5' RACE. This sample was sequenced with a NextSeq 500. In the TCR library protocol, a unique molecular identifier was attached to each TCR cDNA molecule so that PCR and sequencing errors could be corrected. On the study's bioinformatics: TCR identification, UMI-based error correction and CDR3 extraction were all carried out with Decombinator tools. Expanded TCRs were defined as those above a frequency of 2 per 1,000, corresponding to the top 1% of the tumor frequency distribution. Renyi diversity was computed with the R vegan package after each repertoire had been subsampled 100 times to 5,000 TCRs. To build CDR3 similarity networks, amino acid triplet string-kernel similarity was used, and CDR3s were connected when their pairwise similarity was above 0.82. TCRdb reanalyzed the raw reads on its own, using fastp at Q25 for trimming and MiXCR for clone calling, and kept in-frame beta chains. Each entry merges the rows of one CDR3 protein and shows their most common DNA and genes. For this entry, the V and J calls and clone size follow TCRdb and not the study's own pipeline. Counted in this sample were just over 550 distinct CDR3 sequences; roughly 32% of them appeared once. Of the sample, around 17% is held by the ten largest clones.

The sample belongs to a study of spatial heterogeneity in lung cancer (dated by TCRdb to about 2019). Background for the entire study: Beta-chain transcripts were consistently detected in greater numbers than alpha-chain transcripts, which likely reflected higher beta-chain transcript abundance. In the raw uncorrected reads, each unique combination of TCR and UMI appeared more than ten times on average. In non-small cell lung cancer, the study made a quantitative comparison of TCR alpha and beta repertoires among multiple tumor regions, matched nontumor lung and blood. Nonsynonymous mutation counts, determined by whole-exome sequencing of tumor tissue, were related to TCR repertoire features. Both alpha and beta chains were TCR-sequenced in samples taken at surgery, namely 220 tumor regions, fewer than 85 matched nontumor lung samples and around 53 PBMC samples. The paper as a whole reports these results and caveats: Additional single-cell paired TCR alpha and beta sequencing was considered necessary to confirm, at a functional level, the hypothesis that regional TCRs recognize regional mutations.

This sample comprised normal lung tissue next to the tumor, obtained at surgery. Recombination connected TRBV5-6 to TRBJ2-7, with the identity of the D gene unclear. The clonotype was recovered from a male donor with early-stage non-small cell lung cancer. The CDR3 reads CASSLGSLMSSYEQYF. The nucleotide sequence is TGTGCCAGCAGCTTGGGGAGCCTGATGAGCTCCTACGAGCAGTACTTC.